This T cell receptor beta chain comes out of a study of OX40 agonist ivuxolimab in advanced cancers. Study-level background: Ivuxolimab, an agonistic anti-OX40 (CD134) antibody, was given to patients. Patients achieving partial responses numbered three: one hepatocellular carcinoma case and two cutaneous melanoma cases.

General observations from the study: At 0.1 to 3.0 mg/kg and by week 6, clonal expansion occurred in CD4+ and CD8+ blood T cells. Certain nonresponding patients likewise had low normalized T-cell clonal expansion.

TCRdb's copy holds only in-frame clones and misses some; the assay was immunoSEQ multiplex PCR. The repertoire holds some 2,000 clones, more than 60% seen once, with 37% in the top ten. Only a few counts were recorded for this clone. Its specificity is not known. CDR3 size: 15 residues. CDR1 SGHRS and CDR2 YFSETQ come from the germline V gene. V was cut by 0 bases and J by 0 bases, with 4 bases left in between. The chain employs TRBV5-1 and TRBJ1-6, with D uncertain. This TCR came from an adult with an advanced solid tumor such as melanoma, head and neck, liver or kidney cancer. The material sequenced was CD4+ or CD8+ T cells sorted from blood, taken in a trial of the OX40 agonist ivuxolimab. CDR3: CASSLESSYNSPLHF. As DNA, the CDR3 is TGCGCCAGCAGCTTGGAGAGCTCCTATAATTCACCCCTCCACTTT.